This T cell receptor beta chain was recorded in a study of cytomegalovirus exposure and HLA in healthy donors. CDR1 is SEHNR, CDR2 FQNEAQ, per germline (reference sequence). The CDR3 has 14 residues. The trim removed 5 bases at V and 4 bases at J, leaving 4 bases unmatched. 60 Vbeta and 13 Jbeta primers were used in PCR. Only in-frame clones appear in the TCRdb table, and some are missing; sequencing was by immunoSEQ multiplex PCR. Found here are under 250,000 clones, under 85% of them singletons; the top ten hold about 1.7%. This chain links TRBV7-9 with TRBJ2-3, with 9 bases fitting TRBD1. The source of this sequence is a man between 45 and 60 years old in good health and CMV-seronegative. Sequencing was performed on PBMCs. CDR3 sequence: CASSRQGVADTQYF. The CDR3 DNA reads TGTGCCAGCAGCCGACAGGGGGTTGCAGATACGCAGTATTTT.